The 20 T cell receptor beta chains below were found in one sample sequenced in a study of blood T cell repertoires in COVID-19. Clones were read by immunoSEQ multiplex PCR, and TCRdb kept only the in-frame ones, dropping some. The repertoire includes around 180,000 clones, around 85% of them detected once, and about 2% sits in the top ten. The sequencing sample was made of peripheral blood. Receptor source: a man in his sixties or seventies with active or convalescent COVID-19.

This sequence joins TRBV28 and TRBJ2-5, with 7 bases aligning to TRBD1. The junction had 9 bases not matched to a gene; V was cut back by 5 bases and J by 0 bases. The CDR3 extends over 16 amino acids. Germline V gives CDR1 MDHEN, CDR2 SYDVKM. The CDR3 protein is CASSNLQGLNQETQYF. In DNA form, the CDR3 reads TGTGCCAGCAGTAACCTACAGGGGCTAAACCAAGAGACCCAGTACTTC. Drawing the rest from reference TRBV28 and TRBJ2-5, the complete variable domain is DVKVTQSSRYLVKRTGEKVFLECVQDMDHENMFWYRQDPGLGLRLIYFSYDVKMKEKGDIPEGYSVSREKKERFSLILESASTNQTSMYLCASSNLQGLNQETQYFGPGTRLLVL.

V is TRBV20-1 and J is TRBJ2-7; D is unresolved. The V end lost 1 base, the J end lost 5 bases, and 6 bases lay between the germline ends. The CDR3 has 11 amino acids. In germline, CDR1 is DFQATT, CDR2 SNEGSKA (reference sequence). CDR3 coding DNA: TGCAGTGCTAGAGCCCAGGACGAGCAGTACTTC. It encodes CSARAQDEQYF.

The rearrangement links TRBV5-1 to TRBJ2-5, with 9 bases that match TRBD1. CDR1 and CDR2 from the germline V gene are SGHRS and YFSETQ. The CDR3 has 13 amino acids. The V gene end was trimmed by 3 bases and the J gene end by 5 bases; junction bases not matched to a gene: 2. For the CDR3, the DNA is TGCGCCAGCAGCTCCGGGACAGGGGAGACCCAGTACTTC. Amino acids: CASSSGTGETQYF.

The chain employs TRBV7-8 and TRBJ2-2; TRBD2 matches at 13 bases. Germline values: CDR1 SGHVS, CDR2 FQNEAQ. Losses at the gene ends were 3 bases for V and 5 bases for J; bases not matched to a gene: 18. The CDR3 consists of 21 residues. CDR3 loop: CASSFGTATSGRRDQTGELFF. The CDR3 bases are TGTGCCAGCAGCTTCGGGACCGCGACTAGCGGGAGGCGAGATCAAACCGGGGAGCTGTTTTTT.

This clone was observed a single time. The chain recombines TRBV27 with TRBJ2-3, with 9 bases lining up with TRBD2. The ends lost 3 bases at V and 2 bases at J; junction bases unmatched: 3. CDR3 length: 15 residues. Germline CDR1 MNHEY, CDR2 SMNVEV (reference sequence). CDR3 nucleotides: TGTGCCAGCAGTTTCCTAGCGGGACCCACAGATACGCAGTATTTT. This codes for CASSFLAGPTDTQYF.

V is TRBV21-1 and J is TRBJ2-3; TRBD1, as called in the table, went unchecked against the DNA. TRBV21-1 represents a pseudogene. The CDR3 contains 17 residues. The CDR3 nucleotides read TGTGCCAGCAGCAAATCAGGGCACAGGGGGCTTTCAGATACGCAGTATTTT. Its protein product is CASSKSGHRGLSDTQYF.

The chain links TRBV5-1 to TRBJ2-2; perhaps TRBD2 as D (5 bases). CDR1 is SGHRS and CDR2 is YFSETQ in the germline V gene. The CDR3 has 14 residues. V was shortened by 4 bases and J by 4 bases, with 11 bases between the two germline ends. CDR3 nucleotide sequence: TGCGCCAGCAGCCTGCTCCGGGGCACCGGGGAGCTGTTTTTT. This translates into CASSLLRGTGELFF.

The chain combines TRBV5-1 with TRBJ2-1; TRBD2 matches at 8 bases. V lost 0 bases to trimming and J lost 9 bases; unmatched junction nucleotides: 8. The CDR3 extends over 15 amino acids. Germline V gene sequence: CDR1 SGHRS, CDR2 YFSETQ. The CDR3 DNA reads TGCGCCAGCAGCTTGGACGTGGGACTAGTGACTGAGCAGTTCTTC. Protein: CASSLDVGLVTEQFF.

The chain's CDR3 is CASMGGGSGNTIYF. In DNA, the CDR3 is TGTGCCAGCATGGGGGGGGGATCTGGAAACACCATATATTTT. This rearrangement joins TRBV28 to TRBJ1-3; possible D gene TRBD1, 5 bases. V dropped 7 bases and J dropped 1 base, with 11 bases sitting between them. From germline, CDR1 is MDHEN and CDR2 SYDVKM. CDR3 length equals 14 residues.

The chain carries TRBV9 and TRBJ2-1; D remains unclear. This CDR3 contains 15 residues. Between the trimmed V and J ends, which lost 0 bases and 1 base, there was a span of 8 bases. Per germline, CDR1 SGDLS and CDR2 YYNGEE. CDR3 DNA: TGTGCCAGCAGCGTAGCGGGTGGATCCTACAATGAGCAGTTCTTC. It specifies CASSVAGGSYNEQFF.

The chain has TRBV15 and TRBJ2-3; TRBD1 agrees at 8 bases. J lost 6 bases, V lost 2 bases, and 1 base had no gene match. Germline CDR1 and CDR2: LNHNV and YYDKDF (reference sequence). This CDR3 has 13 residues. The CDR3 DNA reads as TGTGCCACCAGCAGAAACAGGGGGGATACGCAGTATTTT. This gives the protein CATSRNRGDTQYF.

The chain joins TRBV10-1 to TRBJ2-1, with D unresolved. The germline V gene has CDR1 WNHNN and CDR2 SYGVQD (reference sequence). There are 14 residues in the CDR3. The V and J ends lost 7 bases and 2 bases respectively, with 12 bases between them. The CDR3 nucleotides are TGCGCCAGCATCAAACTAATCCCCTACAATGAGCAGTTCTTC. Residues: CASIKLIPYNEQFF.

With respect to this clone: The same CDR3 can be traced to other DNA sequences in this sample. The chain employs TRBV5-5 and TRBJ1-1; D may be TRBD1 (5 bases). Trimming took off 0 bases at V and 1 base at J, with 7 bases between the two ends. The CDR3 covers 14 residues. From germline, CDR1 is SGHKS and CDR2 YYEKEE (reference sequence). CDR3 nucleotides: TGTGCCAGCAGCTTGGATCAGGGGAACACTGAAGCTTTCTTT. Translation: CASSLDQGNTEAFF. The full variable domain, completed using reference TRBV5-5 and TRBJ1-1, is DAGVTQSPTHLIKTRGQQVTLRCSPISGHKSVSWYQQVLGQGPQFIFQYYEKEERGRGNFPDRFSARQFPNYSSELNVNALLLGDSALYLCASSLDQGNTEAFFGQGTRLTVV.

The V gene is TRBV28, the J gene TRBJ1-2; tentatively, D is TRBD1 (5 bases). Germline CDR1 reads MDHEN; CDR2 reads SYDVKM. Trimming shortened V by 6 bases and J by 6 bases, and 17 bases separated the two germline ends. CDR3 size: 14 residues. The CDR3 sequence is CASRQVWGVDGYTF. In DNA, the CDR3 is TGTGCCAGCAGGCAGGTATGGGGGGTCGATGGCTACACCTTC.

The chain is built from TRBV18 and TRBJ2-3; TRBD2 matches 7 bases. In germline, CDR1 is KGHSH, CDR2 LQKENI. The CDR3 is made up of 15 amino acids. J gave up 1 base and V 3 bases, and 4 bases lay outside the gene matches. The CDR3 here is CASSPKAGGTDTQYF. As DNA, the CDR3 is TGTGCCAGCTCACCTAAGGCGGGGGGCACAGATACGCAGTATTTT.

The CDR3 region has the DNA TGTGCCAGCAGCTTTCACCAGGGTCTGAACACTGAAGCTTTCTTT. Amino acids: CASSFHQGLNTEAFF. The rearrangement uses TRBV7-9 and TRBJ1-1; maybe TRBD1 (5 bases). V lost 3 bases, J lost 0 bases, and 11 bases lay in between. There are 15 residues in the CDR3. Germline CDR1 reads SEHNR; CDR2 reads FQNEAQ (reference sequence).

The rearrangement links TRBV28 to TRBJ2-5, with 8 nucleotides matching TRBD2. The CDR3 spans 15 residues. The germline V gene encodes CDR1 MDHEN and CDR2 SYDVKM. The V segment lost 6 bases and the J segment 2 bases; nucleotides outside the gene matches: 8. The CDR3 nucleotides read TGTGCCAGCAGCCCTTATGGCGGGGGGCAAGAGACCCAGTACTTC. Translation: CASSPYGGGQETQYF.

This clone was observed many times. The V gene is TRBV5-1, the J gene TRBJ1-6, with a tentative D call TRBD1 (5 bases). V was pared by 7 bases and J by 6 bases, with 11 bases between. This CDR3 is built from 13 residues. CDR1 and CDR2 from the germline V gene are SGHRS and YFSETQ. CDR3 protein: CASRWGGNSPLHF. In DNA form, the CDR3 reads TGCGCCAGCCGGTGGGGGGGTAATTCACCCCTCCACTTT.

The DNA for the CDR3 is TGTGCCAGCAGCTTAACTGGCGGGAGGGGGGATAGGGAGCAGTACTTC. Residues: CASSLTGGRGDREQYF. The chain has TRBV7-2 and TRBJ2-7; 9 positions match TRBD2. V was clipped by 2 bases and J by 7 bases; unmatched bases: 12. CDR3 length equals 16 residues. The germline V gene has CDR1 SGHTA and CDR2 FQGNSA.

CDR3 protein: CASSPAGLAGAYEQYF. The CDR3 DNA reads TGTGCCAGCAGCCCCGCCGGACTAGCGGGGGCCTACGAGCAGTACTTC. The chain recombines TRBV3-1 (or the pseudogene TRBV3-2) with TRBJ2-7; 13 bases align to TRBD2. The germline CDR1 and CDR2 sequences are LGHDT and YNNKEL (reference sequence). This CDR3 has 16 residues. V shed 4 bases and J 2 bases; nucleotides not matched to a gene: 5.